This TCR beta chain was profiled in a study of STAT5B mutations in CD4+ large granular lymphocyte leukemia. Profiling relied on immunoSEQ multiplex PCR, and the TCRdb table lists in-frame clones only, not all of them. The sample yields 48,000 or so clones, under 80% seen once. This clone was observed a handful of times. CDR3 length: 13 residues. Trimming removed 5 bases from V and 1 base from J, with 8 bases in between. Germline CDR1 is SGHTA and CDR2 is FQGTGA. This TCR came from a human donor in good health. Sequencing was performed on CD4+ T cells from blood buffy coats. The chain combines TRBV7-3 with TRBJ1-1, with D possibly TRBD1 on 5 matching bases. CDR3 nucleotides: TGTGCCAGCAGCACCCAGGGGAACACTGAAGCTTTCTTT. Amino acids: CASSTQGNTEAFF. Full variable domain (missing parts from reference TRBV7-3 and TRBJ1-1): GAGVSQTPSNKVTEKGKYVELRCDPISGHTALYWYRQSLGQGPEFLIYFQGTGAADDSGLPNDRFFAVRPEGSVSTLKIQRTERGDSAVYLCASSTQGNTEAFFGQGTRLTVV.